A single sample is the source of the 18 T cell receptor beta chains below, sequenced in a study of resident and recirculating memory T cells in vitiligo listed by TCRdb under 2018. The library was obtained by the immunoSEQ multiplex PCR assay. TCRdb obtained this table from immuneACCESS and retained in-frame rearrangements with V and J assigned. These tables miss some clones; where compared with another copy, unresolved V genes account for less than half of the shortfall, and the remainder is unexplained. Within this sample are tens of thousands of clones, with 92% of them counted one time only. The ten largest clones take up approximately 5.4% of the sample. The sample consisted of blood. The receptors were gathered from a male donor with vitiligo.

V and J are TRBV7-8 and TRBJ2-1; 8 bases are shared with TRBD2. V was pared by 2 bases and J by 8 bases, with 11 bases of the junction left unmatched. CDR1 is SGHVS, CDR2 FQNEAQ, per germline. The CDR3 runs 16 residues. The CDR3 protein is CASSLYVSGGPHEQFF. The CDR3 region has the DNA TGTGCCAGCAGCTTATACGTGTCGGGAGGGCCCCATGAGCAGTTCTTC.

CDR3 sequence: CATSKASLSGTYNEQFF. DNA for the CDR3: TGTGCCACCAGCAAAGCCTCCCTCAGCGGGACCTACAATGAGCAGTTCTTC. The chain recombines TRBV15 with TRBJ2-1; 7 bases align to TRBD2. Trimming cost V 4 bases and J 2 bases; bases outside gene matches: 11. Germline V lookup: CDR1 LNHNV, CDR2 YYDKDF (reference sequence). The CDR3 totals 17 residues.

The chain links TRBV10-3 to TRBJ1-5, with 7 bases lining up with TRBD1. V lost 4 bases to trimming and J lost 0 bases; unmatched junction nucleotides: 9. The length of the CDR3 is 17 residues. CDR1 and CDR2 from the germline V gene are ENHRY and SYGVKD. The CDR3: CAISAGQAGYSNQPQHF. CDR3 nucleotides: TGTGCCATCAGTGCCGGACAGGCGGGCTATAGCAATCAGCCCCAGCATTTT.

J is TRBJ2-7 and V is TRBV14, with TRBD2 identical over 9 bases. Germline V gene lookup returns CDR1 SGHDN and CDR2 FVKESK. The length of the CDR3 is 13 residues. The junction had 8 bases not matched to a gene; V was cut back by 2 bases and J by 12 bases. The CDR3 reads CASSQPIAGVLYF. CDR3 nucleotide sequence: TGTGCCAGCAGCCAACCGATAGCGGGAGTGCTGTACTTC.

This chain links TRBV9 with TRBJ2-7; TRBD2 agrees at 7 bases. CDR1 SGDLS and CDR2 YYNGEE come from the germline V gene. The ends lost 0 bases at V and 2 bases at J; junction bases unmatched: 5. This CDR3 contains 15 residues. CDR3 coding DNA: TGTGCCAGCAGCGTAGGGGCGGGAGCCCCCTACGAGCAGTACTTC. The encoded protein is CASSVGAGAPYEQYF.

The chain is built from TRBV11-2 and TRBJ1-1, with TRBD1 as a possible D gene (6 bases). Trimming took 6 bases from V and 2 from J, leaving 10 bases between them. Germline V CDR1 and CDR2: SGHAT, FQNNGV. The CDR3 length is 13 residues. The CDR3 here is CASRGGENTEAFF. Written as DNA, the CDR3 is TGTGCCAGCAGAGGGGGGGAAAACACTGAAGCTTTCTTT.

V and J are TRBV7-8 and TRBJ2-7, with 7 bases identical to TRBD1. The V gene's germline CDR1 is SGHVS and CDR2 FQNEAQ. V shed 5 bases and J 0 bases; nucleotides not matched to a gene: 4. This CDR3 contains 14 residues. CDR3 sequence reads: CASSVTGPSYEQYF. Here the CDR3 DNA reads TGTGCCAGCAGCGTGACAGGGCCCTCCTACGAGCAGTACTTC.

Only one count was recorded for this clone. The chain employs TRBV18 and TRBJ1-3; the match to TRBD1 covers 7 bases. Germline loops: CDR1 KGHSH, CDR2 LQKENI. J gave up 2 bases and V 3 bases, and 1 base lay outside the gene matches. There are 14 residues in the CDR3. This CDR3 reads CASSPGTAGNTIYF. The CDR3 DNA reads TGTGCCAGCTCACCTGGGACAGCTGGAAACACCATATATTTT.

CDR3 region: CASSGYWGVPTSTDTQYF. CDR3 nucleotides: TGTGCCAGTAGTGGATACTGGGGGGTACCAACTAGCACAGATACGCAGTATTTT. The gene calls are TRBV19 and TRBJ2-3; a weak D match, TRBD2 (6 bases). The CDR3 is made up of 18 amino acids. The V and J ends lost 5 bases and 0 bases respectively, with 21 bases between them. CDR1 is LNHDA, CDR2 SQIVND, per germline (reference sequence).

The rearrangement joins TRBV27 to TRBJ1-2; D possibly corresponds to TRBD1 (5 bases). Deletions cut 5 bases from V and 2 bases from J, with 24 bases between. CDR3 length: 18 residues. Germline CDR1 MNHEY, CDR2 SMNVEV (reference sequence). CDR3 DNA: TGTGCCAGCAGTCCGCTATATTTGGGGGGGACGGAAAACTATGGCTACACCTTC. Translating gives CASSPLYLGGTENYGYTF.

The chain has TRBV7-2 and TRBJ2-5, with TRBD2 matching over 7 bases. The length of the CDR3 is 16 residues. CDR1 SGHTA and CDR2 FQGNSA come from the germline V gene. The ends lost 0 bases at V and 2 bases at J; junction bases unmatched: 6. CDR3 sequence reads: CASSLAWTRRQETQYF. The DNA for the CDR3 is TGTGCCAGCAGCTTAGCGTGGACTAGGCGGCAAGAGACCCAGTACTTC.

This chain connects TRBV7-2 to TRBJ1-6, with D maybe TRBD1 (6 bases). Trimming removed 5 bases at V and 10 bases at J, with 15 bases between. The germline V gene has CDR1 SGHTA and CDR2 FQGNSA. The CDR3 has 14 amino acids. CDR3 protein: CASSPRQGRSPLHF. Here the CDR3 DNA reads TGTGCCAGCAGCCCCCGCCAGGGGAGATCACCCCTCCACTTT.

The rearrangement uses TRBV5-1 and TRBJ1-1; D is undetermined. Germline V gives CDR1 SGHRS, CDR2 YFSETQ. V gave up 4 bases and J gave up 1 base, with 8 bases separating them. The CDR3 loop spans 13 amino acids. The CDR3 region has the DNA TGCGCCAGCAGCAAATCAGAGAACACTGAAGCTTTCTTT. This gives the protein CASSKSENTEAFF.

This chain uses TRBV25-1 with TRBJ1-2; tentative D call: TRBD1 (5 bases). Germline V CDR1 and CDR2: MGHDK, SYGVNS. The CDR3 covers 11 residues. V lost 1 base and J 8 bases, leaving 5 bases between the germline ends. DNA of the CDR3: TGTGCCAGCAGTGAATCAGGGGGCTACACCTTC. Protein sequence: CASSESGGYTF.

This chain's CDR3 is CASSFSTVAGGAGELFF. The CDR3 region has the DNA TGTGCCAGCAGTTTTTCGACGGTAGCGGGAGGGGCCGGGGAGCTGTTTTTT. The chain uses TRBV7-2 and TRBJ2-2, with TRBD2 matching over 11 bases. Per the germline V gene, CDR1 is SGHTA and CDR2 is FQGNSA. The CDR3 consists of 17 residues. V was clipped by 6 bases and J by 6 bases; unmatched bases: 12.

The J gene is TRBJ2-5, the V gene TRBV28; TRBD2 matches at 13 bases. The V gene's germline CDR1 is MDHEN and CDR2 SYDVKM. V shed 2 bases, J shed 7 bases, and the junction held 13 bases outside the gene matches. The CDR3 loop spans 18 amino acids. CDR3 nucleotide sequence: TGTGCCAGCAGTTTAATAGGGACTAGCGGGATGGTGGGAGGGACCCAGTACTTC. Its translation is CASSLIGTSGMVGGTQYF.

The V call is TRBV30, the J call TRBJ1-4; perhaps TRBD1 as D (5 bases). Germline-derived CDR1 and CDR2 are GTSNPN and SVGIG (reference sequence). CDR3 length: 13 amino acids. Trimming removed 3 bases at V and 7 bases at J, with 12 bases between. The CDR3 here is CAWRLGGGEKLFF. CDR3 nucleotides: TGTGCCTGGAGGCTGGGCGGGGGTGAAAAACTGTTTTTT. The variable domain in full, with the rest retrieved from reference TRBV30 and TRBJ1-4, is SQTIHQWPATLVQPVGSPLSLECTVEGTSNPNLYWYRQAAGRGLQLLFYSVGIGQISSEVPQNLSASRPQDRQFILSSKKLLLSDSGFYLCAWRLGGGEKLFFGSGTQLSVL.

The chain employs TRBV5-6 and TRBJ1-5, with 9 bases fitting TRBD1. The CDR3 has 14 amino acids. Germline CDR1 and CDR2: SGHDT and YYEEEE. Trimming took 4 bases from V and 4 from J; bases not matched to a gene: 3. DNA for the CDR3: TGTGCCAGCAGCCCTGGACAGGGGAATCAGCCCCAGCATTTT. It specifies CASSPGQGNQPQHF.